Listed here are 30 T cell receptor beta chains from one sample, sequenced in a study of early stage breast cancer tumors. Profiled with immunoSEQ multiplex PCR; TCRdb holds only in-frame clones, not every one. The data hold about 51,000 clones, with roughly 78% observed a single time. Sequencing used blood. These receptors all come from a person aged 35-50 years with breast cancer.

The chain couples TRBV18 to TRBJ2-2, with D unresolved. CDR1 KGHSH and CDR2 LQKENI come from the germline V gene. The CDR3 runs to 14 residues. Trimming removed 6 bases from V and 0 bases from J, with 8 bases in between. The CDR3 nucleotides read TGTGCCAGCTCCCTTGTTACGAACACCGGGGAGCTGTTTTTT. It translates to CASSLVTNTGELFF.

The gene calls are TRBV6-6 and TRBJ1-3; no definite D call. The CDR3 runs 14 residues. From germline, CDR1 is MNHNY and CDR2 SVGAGI (reference sequence). Trimming stripped 4 bases from V and 0 bases from J, with 7 bases between. For the CDR3, the DNA is TGTGCCAGCAGTTTTCCAGGCTCTGGAAACACCATATATTTT. Translating it yields CASSFPGSGNTIYF.

This clone was found a few times. This CDR3 reads CASSSDRGDGYTF. The CDR3 DNA is TGTGCCAGCAGCTCCGACAGGGGAGATGGCTACACCTTC. The chain carries TRBV6-5 and TRBJ1-2; 8 nucleotides line up with TRBD1. V shed 6 bases, J shed 6 bases, and the junction held 6 bases outside the gene matches. Germline CDR1 reads MNHEY; CDR2 reads SVGAGI. The CDR3 has 13 amino acids.

The V and J genes are TRBV19 and TRBJ2-7; tentatively, D is TRBD2 (6 bases). V lost 6 bases to trimming and J lost 7 bases, with 19 bases between them. Germline assignment: CDR1 LNHDA and CDR2 SQIVND (reference sequence). CDR3 length: 14 amino acids. The CDR3: CASSTIQIAAEQYF. The CDR3 DNA follows: TGTGCCAGTAGCACAATCCAGATAGCGGCTGAGCAGTACTTC. Drawing the rest from reference TRBV19 and TRBJ2-7, the complete variable domain is DGGITQSPKYLFRKEGQNVTLSCEQNLNHDAMYWYRQDPGQGLRLIYYSQIVNDFQKGDIAEGYSVSREKKESFPLTVTSAQKNPTAFYLCASSTIQIAAEQYFGPGTRLTVT.

The chain joins TRBV19 to TRBJ2-5, with a tentative D call TRBD1 (5 bases). The length of the CDR3 is 14 residues. The V gene's germline CDR1 is LNHDA and CDR2 SQIVND (reference sequence). V lost 5 bases to trimming and J lost 5 bases, with 15 bases between them. CDR3 bases: TGTGCCAGTAGTCCTGGGGCCGGCTGGGAGACCCAGTACTTC. Its protein is CASSPGAGWETQYF.

CDR3 sequence: CASSGYNSPLHF. The CDR3 region has the DNA TGTGCCAGCAGCGGTTATAATTCACCCCTCCACTTT. The V gene is TRBV6-5, the J gene TRBJ1-6; no clear D gene. Germline CDR1 and CDR2: MNHEY and SVGAGI. The CDR3 runs 12 residues. The V gene lost 6 bases and the J gene lost 4 bases, with 4 bases spanning the gap.

The J gene is TRBJ1-2, the V gene TRBV20-1; D gene ambiguous. Per the germline V gene, CDR1 is DFQATT and CDR2 is SNEGSKA (reference sequence). There are 11 residues in the CDR3. Here the CDR3 DNA reads TGCAGCATGGTTTCTAACTATGGCTACACCTTC. Amino acids: CSMVSNYGYTF.

The chain carries TRBV5-1 and TRBJ2-1, with D unresolved. From germline, CDR1 is SGHRS and CDR2 YFSETQ. The CDR3 contains 14 residues. Trimming took off 0 bases at V and 3 bases at J, with 7 bases between the two ends. CDR3 sequence reads: CASSLAESYNEQFF. The CDR3, as DNA: TGCGCCAGCAGCTTGGCCGAAAGCTACAATGAGCAGTTCTTC.

The J gene is TRBJ2-5, the V gene TRBV11-2; D gene ambiguous. Germline CDR1 is SGHAT and CDR2 is FQNNGV. The length of the CDR3 is 12 residues. V was shortened by 5 bases and J by 5 bases, with 9 bases between the two germline ends. This chain's CDR3 is CASSMERETQYF. The CDR3 DNA sequence: TGTGCCAGCAGCATGGAACGGGAGACCCAGTACTTC.

The gene calls are TRBV5-1 and TRBJ1-2, with a tentative D call TRBD1 (6 bases). This CDR3 contains 17 residues. Trimming left V 3 bases short and J 4 bases short, with 22 bases between. Germline CDR1 and CDR2: SGHRS and YFSETQ. CDR3 region: CASSSSALGGSRYGYTF. The CDR3 nucleotides are TGCGCCAGCAGCTCGAGCGCTTTAGGGGGTTCCCGCTATGGCTACACCTTC.

This clone was observed a handful of times. The rearrangement uses TRBV6-5 and TRBJ1-5; possible D gene TRBD1, 6 bases. The germline V gene encodes CDR1 MNHEY and CDR2 SVGAGI. Trimming took 4 bases from V and 4 from J, leaving 14 bases between them. There are 15 residues in the CDR3. DNA for the CDR3: TGTGCCAGCAGTTCCCTTGGGGGGCGGAATCAGCCCCAGCATTTT. Protein sequence: CASSSLGGRNQPQHF.

The chain uses TRBV19 and TRBJ1-2, with D unclear. Trimming took off 9 bases at V and 4 bases at J, with 9 bases between the two ends. This CDR3 contains 11 residues. Per the germline V gene, CDR1 is LNHDA and CDR2 is SQIVND (reference sequence). The CDR3 DNA sequence: TGTGCCAGCCTTGACATCTATGGCTACACCTTC. Translated: CASLDIYGYTF.

In this sample, this clone turned up once. The chain links TRBV2 to TRBJ1-5, with no clear D. The germline V gene has CDR1 SNHLY and CDR2 FYNNEI. The CDR3 is 14 residues long. V was trimmed by 4 bases and J by 2 bases, leaving 9 bases between them. The CDR3 loop reads CASSGSRGNQPQHF. The CDR3 region has the DNA TGTGCCAGCAGTGGAAGTAGGGGCAATCAGCCCCAGCATTTT.

This clone was counted a single time. This rearrangement joins TRBV5-1 to TRBJ2-5; D gene unclear. This CDR3 spans 13 amino acids. CDR1 is SGHRS and CDR2 is YFSETQ in the germline V gene. Trimming pared 3 bases from V and 4 bases from J, leaving 10 bases between. CDR3 DNA sequence: TGCGCCAGCAGCTATCTTATGGGAGAGACCCAGTACTTC. Translation: CASSYLMGETQYF.

The V and J genes are TRBV30 and TRBJ1-5; possible D gene TRBD1, 5 bases. The CDR3 runs 13 residues. Trimming stripped 1 base from V and 4 bases from J, with 8 bases between. Looked up from germline, CDR1 is GTSNPN and CDR2 is SVGIG (reference sequence). CDR3 sequence reads: CAWSGQGNQPQHF. The CDR3 nucleotides are TGTGCCTGGAGTGGCCAGGGAAATCAGCCCCAGCATTTT.

Only a few counts were recorded for this clone. The chain combines TRBV5-4 with TRBJ2-1, with D possibly being TRBD1 (6 bases). The CDR3 runs 14 residues. Per the germline V gene, CDR1 is SGHNT and CDR2 is YYREEE (reference sequence). The ends were cut back, 1 base at V and 8 bases at J, with 13 bases in the middle. CDR3 protein: CASSLQQGAYEQFF. Here the CDR3 DNA reads TGTGCCAGCAGCTTGCAACAGGGCGCGTATGAGCAGTTCTTC.

The rearrangement joins TRBV30 to TRBJ1-4, with 7 positions matching TRBD1. J lost 7 bases, V lost 0 bases, and 11 bases had no gene match. Looked up from germline, CDR1 is GTSNPN and CDR2 is SVGIG (reference sequence). There are 16 residues in the CDR3. In DNA form, the CDR3 reads TGTGCCTGGAGTGTACAGACAGGGCGGCCTATTGAAAAACTGTTTTTT. It translates to CAWSVQTGRPIEKLFF.

This rearrangement joins TRBV5-6 to TRBJ2-1, with no clear D. The V end lost 0 bases, the J end lost 6 bases, and 4 bases lay between the germline ends. The V gene's germline CDR1 is SGHDT and CDR2 YYEEEE. This CDR3 is 12 amino acids long. CDR3 loop: CASSLVSNEQFF. The CDR3 bases are TGTGCCAGCAGCTTGGTCTCCAATGAGCAGTTCTTC.

V usage is TRBV19 and J usage is TRBJ1-1; possible D gene TRBD1, 6 bases. Trimming shortened V by 1 base and J by 8 bases, and 11 bases separated the two germline ends. Germline values: CDR1 LNHDA, CDR2 SQIVND (reference sequence). CDR3 length: 13 amino acids. The CDR3 loop reads CASSIGGGREAFF. The CDR3 region has the DNA TGTGCCAGTAGTATAGGGGGGGGGCGCGAAGCTTTCTTT.

The chain is built from TRBV11-2 and TRBJ2-7, with a possible D match to TRBD1 (6 bases). Trimming removed 5 bases at V and 6 bases at J, with 20 bases between. Germline-derived CDR1 and CDR2 are SGHAT and FQNNGV. The CDR3 contains 15 residues. CDR3 region: CASSNLRAGASEQYF. The CDR3, as DNA: TGTGCCAGCAGCAACCTTAGGGCAGGGGCGAGCGAGCAGTACTTC.

The chain couples TRBV4-1 to TRBJ1-2, with 7 nucleotides matching TRBD1. The CDR3 totals 15 residues. Losses at the gene ends were 4 bases for V and 2 bases for J; bases not matched to a gene: 7. Germline CDR1 and CDR2: MGHRA and YSYEKL. DNA of the CDR3: TGCGCCAGCAGCCCCCAGGGAGGGGGCAACTATGGCTACACCTTC. Translating gives CASSPQGGGNYGYTF.

This clone appeared once. The CDR3 here is CASSLNRANTEAFF. The DNA for the CDR3 is TGTGCCAGCAGCTTAAACAGGGCGAACACTGAAGCTTTCTTT. This sequence joins TRBV11-3 and TRBJ1-1; D is perhaps TRBD1 (6 bases). Trimming took 2 bases from V and 1 from J, leaving 8 bases between them. Germline loops: CDR1 SGHNT, CDR2 YENEEA. The CDR3 runs 14 residues.

The CDR3 loop is CASSPGQWDGYTF. The CDR3 DNA is TGTGCCAGCAGTCCCGGACAGTGGGATGGCTACACCTTC. The chain uses TRBV6-6 and TRBJ1-2, with D possibly matching TRBD1 (6 bases). This CDR3 region has 13 residues. Looked up from germline, CDR1 is MNHNY and CDR2 is SVGAGI (reference sequence). Trimming took 5 bases from V and 6 from J, leaving 13 bases between them.

The chain has TRBV18 and TRBJ1-1; TRBD1 is a possible D gene (6 bases). V was clipped by 3 bases and J by 11 bases, with 19 bases between them. CDR3 length: 14 amino acids. CDR1 is KGHSH, CDR2 LQKENI, per germline. In DNA form, the CDR3 reads TGTGCCAGCTCACCCGACGCGACAGGTTCGTTTGCTTTCTTT. It codes for CASSPDATGSFAFF.

The chain links TRBV9 to TRBJ2-7; weak D call: TRBD1 (5 bases). This CDR3 spans 14 amino acids. V was clipped by 3 bases and J by 6 bases, with 16 bases between them. CDR1 SGDLS and CDR2 YYNGEE come from the germline V gene. CDR3 bases: TGTGCCAGCAGCGCGAAGGGGATGTTGGGCGAGCAGTACTTC. Its translation is CASSAKGMLGEQYF.

This rearrangement joins TRBV9 to TRBJ2-1, with 7 bases aligning to TRBD2. The CDR3 runs to 19 residues. Germline V gene sequence: CDR1 SGDLS, CDR2 YYNGEE. Germline trimming cut 3 bases from V and 0 bases from J; bases unmatched to any gene: 15. This CDR3 reads CASSARADTSVSSYNEQFF. The CDR3 region has the DNA TGTGCCAGCAGCGCTCGAGCCGATACTAGCGTGAGCTCCTACAATGAGCAGTTCTTC.

This clone came up once. The chain couples TRBV6-5 to TRBJ2-7, with 9 bases lining up with TRBD2. CDR3 length equals 15 residues. Germline loops: CDR1 MNHEY, CDR2 SVGAGI. V lost 2 bases, J lost 7 bases, and 9 bases stayed unmatched. CDR3 in amino acids: CASSYRLAGPGEQYF. DNA for the CDR3: TGTGCCAGCAGTTACAGGCTAGCGGGGCCTGGGGAGCAGTACTTC.

The rearrangement uses TRBV19 and TRBJ2-4; D perhaps matches TRBD2 (5 bases). The CDR3 is made up of 12 amino acids. V lost 6 bases and J lost 5, with 8 bases in between. From germline, CDR1 is LNHDA and CDR2 SQIVND (reference sequence). CDR3 in amino acids: CASSVEENIQYF. CDR3 DNA sequence: TGTGCCAGTAGCGTGGAGGAAAACATTCAGTACTTC. Drawing the rest from reference TRBV19 and TRBJ2-4, the complete variable domain is DGGITQSPKYLFRKEGQNVTLSCEQNLNHDAMYWYRQDPGQGLRLIYYSQIVNDFQKGDIAEGYSVSREKKESFPLTVTSAQKNPTAFYLCASSVEENIQYFGAGTRLSVL.

Relative to its sample, this clone is medium-sized. One end of the junction fails to match germline, which may point to a read error. This chain's CDR3 is CASSLGTGVREF. The CDR3 DNA reads as TGTGCCAGCAGCTTAGGGACAGGGGTTAGGGAGTTT. This chain links TRBV7-9 with TRBJ1-1, with 9 bases aligning to TRBD1. There are 12 residues in the CDR3. In germline, CDR1 is SEHNR, CDR2 FQNEAQ (reference sequence).

V is TRBV19 and J is TRBJ1-2; maybe TRBD1 (5 bases). The CDR3 is made up of 15 amino acids. The V gene's germline CDR1 is LNHDA and CDR2 SQIVND (reference sequence). Trimming pared 3 bases from V and 2 bases from J, leaving 13 bases between. CDR3 coding DNA: TGTGCCAGTAGTATCCACGGGACGGAGAACTATGGCTACACCTTC. This translates into CASSIHGTENYGYTF.